The 2 T cell receptor beta chains below were found in one sample sequenced in a study of blood T cells in healthy people across ages. A second PCR, run for about 7 to 11 cycles, used a sample-barcoded 5' primer plus a J-beta primer mix. From the 5' RACE reads, TCRdb called clonotypes with MiXCR, one entry per CDR3 protein. The sample yields around 670,000 distinct CDR3 sequences, roughly 30% seen once. The sequencing input was blood. The source is a woman over 75 in good health.

This clonotype came up many times. The chain combines TRBV20-1 with TRBJ2-6; 12 bases fit TRBD1. The V gene's germline CDR1 is DFQATT and CDR2 SNEGSKA (reference sequence). The CDR3 has 15 residues. Trimming at V came to 6 bases and at J to 4 bases, leaving 4 bases not matched to a gene. The CDR3, as DNA: TGCAGTGCGAGGGACAGGGGGCGCGGGGCCAACGTCCTGACTTTC. This gives the protein CSARDRGRGANVLTF.

This sequence joins TRBV12-3 or TRBV12-4 and TRBJ2-2; a possible D gene is TRBD2 (5 bases). V lost 6 bases to trimming and J lost 1 base, with 9 bases between them. This CDR3 has 14 residues. The CDR3 is CASRLDLNTGELFF. The CDR3 coding sequence is TGTGCCAGCAGGCTGGACTTGAACACCGGGGAGCTGTTTTTT.